The clone carrying this T cell receptor beta chain showed up many times. The antigen is not known. TCRdb processed the PCR reads anew with MiXCR; each CDR3 protein has one entry. Of under 350,000 distinct CDR3 sequences in the sample, over 20% were seen once. From germline, CDR1 is SGHRS and CDR2 YFSETQ. This CDR3 comprises 15 residues. V was clipped by 2 bases and J by 4 bases; unmatched bases: 5. From about 19,000 to 1,100,000 sorted cells, naive CD8 libraries were generated with 10%, 30% or 50% RNA. The data are from a study of molecular identifiers for immune sequencing clone quantification. Overall study results and limits: Clones exceeding 20 RNA copies carried over 98% of effector molecules but under 1% of naive-cell molecules.

This sequence was found in a human donor in good health. Some libraries in this study had Jurkat cell RNA spiked in. The source material was naive CD8+ T cells from blood, with Jurkat cell RNA spiked in. Sample subset: FACS-sorted CD8+CD4-CCR7+CD45RA+ naive T cells. V usage is TRBV5-1 and J usage is TRBJ2-3; TRBD1 matches at 9 bases. CDR3 region: CASSFTGGTADTQYF. The DNA for the CDR3 is TGCGCCAGCAGCTTTACAGGGGGCACCGCAGATACGCAGTATTTT.